This T cell receptor (beta chain) was documented in a study of blood T cell repertoires in COVID-19. Comment on this clone: Other DNA sequences from this sample encode an identical CDR3 as well.

Generated by immunoSEQ multiplex PCR, the TCRdb table keeps only in-frame clones and is missing some. This repertoire shows approximately 300,000 clones, about nine tenths found once; its top ten account for about 4.2%. The V end lost 4 bases, the J end lost 2 bases, and 9 bases lay between the germline ends. The CDR3 has 13 residues. The germline gives CDR1 SGHRS, CDR2 YFSETQ. This TCR derives from a man aged 25-45 years who had recovered from COVID-19. Sample: PBMCs or T cells enriched from blood (not recorded which). J is TRBJ2-5 and V is TRBV5-1; D is perhaps TRBD2 (6 bases). Written as DNA, the CDR3 is TGCGCCAGCAGCGGGGGACTTCAAGAGACCCAGTACTTC. It codes for CASSGGLQETQYF.